A selection of T cell receptor beta chains follows, all from one sample in a study of Tregs in tolerant kidney transplant recipients. Repertoires were generated with immunoSEQ multiplex PCR, while TCRdb's copy carries only in-frame clones and drops some. The repertoire has about 83,000 clones, 98% of them found once; the top ten carry around 0.58%. The material sequenced was CD4+ T cells from blood, taken before the transplant. These receptors were collected from a human donor who received a combined kidney and bone marrow transplant. Each CDR3 is given with its conserved first and last residue. The D gene is left open where the match is weak. The size of a clone is reported for some rows only, either as once, few or many, or as a class for expanded clones.

v_call: TRBV28; clone_size: -; j_call: TRBJ2-7; d_call: TRBD2; cdr3_aa: CASRLGLAGSYEQYF; cdr3_nt: TGTGCCAGCCGCCTCGGACTAGCGGGGAGCTACGAGCAGTACTTC
v_call: TRBV28; clone_size: -; j_call: TRBJ1-2; d_call: -; cdr3_aa: CASSLIVYYGYTF; cdr3_nt: TGTGCCAGCAGTTTAATTGTCTACTATGGCTACACCTTC
v_call: TRBV2; clone_size: -; j_call: TRBJ1-1; d_call: -; cdr3_aa: CASSGQGNTEAFF; cdr3_nt: TGTGCCAGCAGTGGGCAGGGGAACACTGAAGCTTTCTTT
v_call: TRBV4-3; clone_size: -; j_call: TRBJ1-3; d_call: -; cdr3_aa: CASSPRRARSGNTIYF; cdr3_nt: TGCGCCAGCAGCCCAAGGAGGGCTCGCTCTGGAAACACCATATATTTT
v_call: TRBV2; clone_size: -; j_call: TRBJ1-2; d_call: TRBD1; cdr3_aa: CASSRTGGLGYTF; cdr3_nt: TGTGCCAGCAGTAGGACAGGGGGTCTTGGCTACACCTTC
v_call: TRBV9; clone_size: -; j_call: TRBJ1-5; d_call: -; cdr3_aa: CASSSYRQAPGQPQHF; cdr3_nt: TGTGCCAGCAGCTCCTATCGACAAGCCCCCGGTCAGCCCCAGCATTTT
v_call: TRBV21-1; clone_size: once; j_call: TRBJ2-4; d_call: -; cdr3_aa: CASSKCLGVLAKNIQYF; cdr3_nt: TGTGCCAGCAGCAAATGTCTAGGGGTTTTAGCCAAAAACATTCAGTACTTC
v_call: TRBV7-2; clone_size: -; j_call: TRBJ1-1; d_call: -; cdr3_aa: CASSLVWAKNTEAFF; cdr3_nt: TGTGCCAGCAGCTTAGTCTGGGCGAAGAACACTGAAGCTTTCTTT
v_call: TRBV7-2; clone_size: -; j_call: TRBJ2-5; d_call: -; cdr3_aa: CASSLVGQLQETQYF; cdr3_nt: TGTGCCAGCAGCTTAGTAGGACAGCTCCAAGAGACCCAGTACTTC
v_call: TRBV30; clone_size: once; j_call: TRBJ2-1; d_call: -; cdr3_aa: CAWRADRYNEQFF; cdr3_nt: TGTGCCTGGAGGGCGGACAGATACAATGAGCAGTTCTTC
v_call: TRBV2; clone_size: -; j_call: TRBJ1-2; d_call: TRBD1; cdr3_aa: CASSRRLDRGFGYGYTF; cdr3_nt: TGTGCCAGCAGTCGCCGCCTTGACAGGGGCTTCGGCTATGGCTACACCTTC
v_call: TRBV5-1; clone_size: -; j_call: TRBJ1-6; d_call: -; cdr3_aa: CASSLDGRNSSPLHF; cdr3_nt: TGCGCCAGCAGCTTGGACGGCAGGAACTCTTCACCCCTCCACTTT
v_call: TRBV21-1; clone_size: -; j_call: TRBJ1-2; d_call: -; cdr3_aa: CASSGKGRTSFRPGYTF; cdr3_nt: TGTGCCAGCAGCGGAAAAGGGAGGACATCTTTCAGGCCTGGCTACACCTTC
v_call: TRBV7-8; clone_size: -; j_call: TRBJ1-2; d_call: TRBD1; cdr3_aa: CASSPQGADYGYTF; cdr3_nt: TGTGCCAGCAGCCCTCAGGGGGCAGACTATGGCTACACCTTC
v_call: TRBV7-9; clone_size: -; j_call: TRBJ1-5; d_call: TRBD1; cdr3_aa: CASSAGTGVVHQPQHF; cdr3_nt: TGTGCCAGCAGCGCCGGGACAGGGGTGGTCCATCAGCCCCAGCATTTT
v_call: TRBV27; clone_size: -; j_call: TRBJ2-3; d_call: TRBD2; cdr3_aa: CASSSAGASTDTQYF; cdr3_nt: TGTGCCAGCAGTTCAGCGGGAGCATCCACAGATACGCAGTATTTT
v_call: TRBV25-1; clone_size: -; j_call: TRBJ1-5; d_call: -; cdr3_aa: CASSAQNQPQHF; cdr3_nt: TGTGCCAGCAGTGCCCAGAATCAGCCCCAGCATTTT
v_call: TRBV20-1; clone_size: -; j_call: TRBJ2-1; d_call: -; cdr3_aa: CSAGAEQFF; cdr3_nt: TGCAGTGCTGGGGCTGAGCAGTTCTTC
v_call: TRBV7-9; clone_size: -; j_call: TRBJ2-5; d_call: -; cdr3_aa: CASSLVTGQETQYF; cdr3_nt: TGTGCCAGCAGCTTAGTTACAGGCCAAGAGACCCAGTACTTC
v_call: TRBV4-2; clone_size: -; j_call: TRBJ2-3; d_call: -; cdr3_aa: CASSQIRGAADTQYF; cdr3_nt: TGTGCCAGCAGCCAGATACGGGGGGCGGCAGATACGCAGTATTTT
v_call: TRBV2; clone_size: -; j_call: TRBJ2-2; d_call: TRBD2; cdr3_aa: CASNRRGGGGELFF; cdr3_nt: TGTGCCAGCAATCGACGGGGGGGAGGCGGGGAGCTGTTTTTT
v_call: TRBV7-2; clone_size: -; j_call: TRBJ2-5; d_call: TRBD2; cdr3_aa: CASSRTSGPQEAETQYF; cdr3_nt: TGTGCCAGCAGCCGAACTAGCGGGCCCCAGGAGGCGGAGACCCAGTACTTC
v_call: TRBV6-6; clone_size: -; j_call: TRBJ2-7; d_call: TRBD1; cdr3_aa: CASSYGGTGGDYEQYF; cdr3_nt: TGTGCCAGCAGTTATGGTGGGACAGGGGGAGACTACGAGCAGTACTTC
v_call: TRBV29-1; clone_size: -; j_call: TRBJ1-1; d_call: -; cdr3_aa: CSVRGRYTEAFF; cdr3_nt: TGCAGCGTCCGGGGGAGATACACTGAAGCTTTCTTT
v_call: TRBV5-4; clone_size: -; j_call: TRBJ2-3; d_call: -; cdr3_aa: CASSLADKSGTDTQYF; cdr3_nt: TGTGCCAGCAGCTTGGCGGACAAGTCCGGAACAGATACGCAGTATTTT
v_call: TRBV7-9; clone_size: -; j_call: TRBJ2-1; d_call: TRBD2; cdr3_aa: CASSLSLAGAYNEQFF; cdr3_nt: TGTGCCAGCAGCTTAAGCCTAGCGGGGGCCTACAATGAGCAGTTCTTC
v_call: TRBV9; clone_size: -; j_call: TRBJ2-4; d_call: -; cdr3_aa: CASSDSPQGGIFKNIQYF; cdr3_nt: TGTGCCAGCAGCGACTCTCCGCAGGGTGGAATATTCAAAAACATTCAGTACTTC
v_call: TRBV18; clone_size: once; j_call: TRBJ1-1; d_call: -; cdr3_aa: CASSPALSPYNTEAFF; cdr3_nt: TGTGCCAGCTCACCGGCATTGTCCCCATACAACACTGAAGCTTTCTTT
v_call: TRBV19; clone_size: -; j_call: TRBJ1-1; d_call: TRBD1; cdr3_aa: CASRVQGARGTEAFF; cdr3_nt: TGTGCCAGTAGAGTCCAGGGGGCGAGGGGAACTGAAGCTTTCTTT
v_call: TRBV10-3; clone_size: few; j_call: TRBJ2-7; d_call: -; cdr3_aa: CAISESLSYEQYF; cdr3_nt: TGTGCCATCAGTGAATCGCTGAGCTACGAGCAGTACTTC
v_call: TRBV7-9; clone_size: -; j_call: TRBJ1-4; d_call: -; cdr3_aa: CASSLKAAATNEKLFF; cdr3_nt: TGTGCCAGCAGCTTAAAGGCAGCGGCAACTAATGAAAAACTGTTTTTT
v_call: TRBV28; clone_size: -; j_call: TRBJ1-2; d_call: TRBD1; cdr3_aa: CASLPLGQGAQGYTF; cdr3_nt: TGTGCCAGCTTACCATTGGGACAGGGGGCGCAAGGCTACACCTTC
v_call: TRBV4-1; clone_size: -; j_call: TRBJ2-1; d_call: -; cdr3_aa: CASSQVYGLDNEQFF; cdr3_nt: TGCGCCAGCAGCCAAGTTTACGGTCTAGACAATGAGCAGTTCTTC
v_call: TRBV6-4; clone_size: -; j_call: TRBJ2-2; d_call: TRBD2; cdr3_aa: CASSVSGALTGELFF; cdr3_nt: TGTGCCAGCAGTGTTAGCGGGGCCCTCACCGGGGAGCTGTTTTTT
v_call: TRBV12-2; clone_size: -; j_call: TRBJ1-5; d_call: -; cdr3_aa: CASRSLTGKRNSNQPQHF; cdr3_nt: TGTGCAAGTCGCTCTTTGACAGGGAAACGTAATAGCAATCAGCCCCAGCATTTT
v_call: TRBV5-1; clone_size: -; j_call: TRBJ1-1; d_call: -; cdr3_aa: CASSLYWSGNTEAFF; cdr3_nt: TGCGCCAGCAGCTTGTACTGGTCCGGGAACACTGAAGCTTTCTTT
v_call: TRBV14; clone_size: -; j_call: TRBJ2-1; d_call: TRBD1; cdr3_aa: CASSQERGLGRPNNEQFF; cdr3_nt: TGTGCCAGCAGCCAAGAAAGGGGGCTGGGGAGACCGAACAATGAGCAGTTCTTC
v_call: TRBV4-1; clone_size: -; j_call: TRBJ2-7; d_call: -; cdr3_aa: CASSHVRGFAYEQYF; cdr3_nt: TGCGCCAGCAGCCACGTGCGCGGGTTCGCCTACGAGCAGTACTTC
v_call: TRBV11-3; clone_size: -; j_call: TRBJ2-2; d_call: -; cdr3_aa: CASSYEAGELFF; cdr3_nt: TGTGCCAGCAGCTACGAGGCCGGGGAGCTGTTTTTT
v_call: TRBV6-5; clone_size: -; j_call: TRBJ2-3; d_call: -; cdr3_aa: CASGRTRVLDTQYF; cdr3_nt: TGTGCCAGCGGACGGACTCGTGTTCTGGATACGCAGTATTTT
v_call: TRBV19; clone_size: -; j_call: TRBJ2-3; d_call: TRBD1; cdr3_aa: CASSMGGQGTDTQYF; cdr3_nt: TGTGCCAGTAGTATGGGGGGACAGGGCACAGATACGCAGTATTTT
v_call: TRBV7-3; clone_size: -; j_call: TRBJ2-3; d_call: -; cdr3_aa: CASSLRRGDTDTQYF; cdr3_nt: TGTGCCAGCAGCTTAAGGCGGGGAGACACAGATACGCAGTATTTT
v_call: TRBV19; clone_size: -; j_call: TRBJ2-6; d_call: -; cdr3_aa: CASSRGGVSGANVLTF; cdr3_nt: TGTGCCAGTAGTAGGGGCGGGGTCTCGGGGGCCAACGTCCTGACTTTC
v_call: TRBV2; clone_size: -; j_call: TRBJ2-3; d_call: -; cdr3_aa: CASSEGGLGTQYF; cdr3_nt: TGTGCCAGCAGTGAAGGAGGGCTAGGTACGCAGTATTTT
v_call: TRBV30; clone_size: -; j_call: TRBJ1-1; d_call: -; cdr3_aa: CACSVQSDTEAFF; cdr3_nt: TGTGCCTGCAGCGTACAATCGGACACTGAAGCTTTCTTT
v_call: TRBV21-1; clone_size: -; j_call: TRBJ1-2; d_call: -; cdr3_aa: CASSPPFRQGRDGYTF; cdr3_nt: TGTGCCAGCAGCCCCCCATTTCGTCAGGGAAGAGATGGCTACACCTTC
v_call: TRBV4-2; clone_size: -; j_call: TRBJ2-2; d_call: TRBD2; cdr3_aa: CASSQGLAGGPTGELFF; cdr3_nt: TGTGCCAGCAGCCAAGGGCTAGCGGGAGGGCCCACCGGGGAGCTGTTTTTT
v_call: TRBV5-6; clone_size: -; j_call: TRBJ1-5; d_call: TRBD1; cdr3_aa: CASSRTGVNQPQHF; cdr3_nt: TGTGCCAGCAGCCGGACAGGGGTCAATCAGCCCCAGCATTTT
v_call: TRBV10-3; clone_size: few; j_call: TRBJ1-3; d_call: -; cdr3_aa: CATSREGSISGNTIYF; cdr3_nt: TGTGCCACCTCCAGGGAGGGGTCGATCTCTGGAAACACCATATATTTT